This passage covers 26 T cell receptor beta chains from one sample sequenced in a study of blood T cell repertoires in COVID-19. The data were produced by immunoSEQ multiplex PCR, yet TCRdb's version contains in-frame clones alone and is incomplete. The sample includes roughly 170,000 clones, approximately 86% seen only once; the top ten take around 2.7%. The sample taken for sequencing was peripheral blood. The receptors were gathered from a middle-aged man with active or convalescent COVID-19.

The chain carries TRBV19 and TRBJ2-7; 8 bases match TRBD1. J gave up 5 bases and V 7 bases, and 13 bases lay outside the gene matches. Germline V gives CDR1 LNHDA, CDR2 SQIVND (reference sequence). The CDR3 totals 15 residues. CDR3 DNA sequence: TGTGCCAGTACCCCAACCCGGACAGGGCCGGACGAGCAGTACTTC. It codes for CASTPTRTGPDEQYF.

The rearrangement links TRBV3-1 (or the pseudogene TRBV3-2) to TRBJ2-7; 8 nucleotides line up with TRBD2. The CDR3 sequence is 17 residues long. V was clipped by 1 base and J by 6 bases; unmatched bases: 14. Germline assignment: CDR1 LGHDT and CDR2 YNNKEL (reference sequence). The CDR3 sequence is CASSQVGGGKRGREQYF. CDR3 DNA sequence: TGTGCCAGCAGCCAAGTGGGCGGAGGCAAGCGGGGGCGCGAGCAGTACTTC.

This chain's CDR3 is CASSLRTGNTDTQYF. The CDR3, as DNA: TGTGCCAGCAGCTTGAGGACGGGGAACACAGATACGCAGTATTTT. The chain carries TRBV5-6 and TRBJ2-3; the D gene is possibly TRBD2 (5 bases). The germline V gene encodes CDR1 SGHDT and CDR2 YYEEEE. V lost 1 base and J lost 2, with 11 bases in between. The CDR3 loop spans 15 amino acids.

The V call is TRBV28, the J call TRBJ2-1; perhaps TRBD2 as D (6 bases). The CDR3 runs 14 residues. V was clipped by 2 bases and J by 7 bases, with 12 bases between them. Per the germline V gene, CDR1 is MDHEN and CDR2 is SYDVKM. The CDR3 here is CASSLRGSRNEQFF. The CDR3 DNA follows: TGTGCCAGCAGTTTACGGGGGTCGAGGAATGAGCAGTTCTTC.

This chain uses TRBV4-1 with TRBJ2-1; 8 positions agree with TRBD2. CDR1 is MGHRA, CDR2 YSYEKL, per germline. Trimming at V came to 4 bases and at J to 3 bases, leaving 8 bases not matched to a gene. The CDR3 covers 16 residues. CDR3 nucleotide sequence: TGCGCCAGCAGCCCCCTAAGCGGGGGTTACTACAATGAGCAGTTCTTC. Residues: CASSPLSGGYYNEQFF.

The rearrangement uses TRBV15 and TRBJ2-3, with 8 positions matching TRBD1. The CDR3 covers 16 residues. With V trimmed by 4 bases and J by 0 bases, 6 bases remained unmatched. The V gene's germline CDR1 is LNHNV and CDR2 YYDKDF (reference sequence). The CDR3 DNA is TGTGCCACCAGCACAAGACAGGGGAGGAGCACAGATACGCAGTATTTT. This translates into CATSTRQGRSTDTQYF.

The chain is built from TRBV7-9 and TRBJ2-5; 10 nucleotides align to TRBD2. The germline V gene encodes CDR1 SEHNR and CDR2 FQNEAQ (reference sequence). The CDR3 extends over 15 amino acids. The junction had 6 bases not matched to a gene; V was cut back by 6 bases and J by 2 bases. This CDR3 reads CASRASGGLQETQYF. CDR3 DNA sequence: TGTGCCAGCAGGGCTAGCGGGGGACTACAAGAGACCCAGTACTTC. The full variable domain, in which reference TRBV7-9 and TRBJ2-5 provide the parts outside the CDR3, is DTGVSQNPRHKITKRGQNVTFRCDPISEHNRLYWYRQTLGQGPEFLTYFQNEAQLEKSRLLSDRFSAERPKGSFSTLEIQRTEQGDSAMYLCASRASGGLQETQYFGPGTRLLVL.

This clone has a single count. This sequence joins TRBV5-6 and TRBJ1-1; 7 bases agree with TRBD1. Trimming took 0 bases from V and 5 from J; bases not matched to a gene: 4. The CDR3 is 14 amino acids. From germline, CDR1 is SGHDT and CDR2 YYEEEE. The CDR3 DNA reads TGTGCCAGCAGCTTGGCTAACAGGGGTACTGAAGCTTTCTTT. Translating it yields CASSLANRGTEAFF.

V and J are TRBV4-3 and TRBJ1-2; 7 nucleotides line up with TRBD1. Germline CDR1 reads LGHNA; CDR2 reads YSLEER. The CDR3 spans 16 residues. With V trimmed by 0 bases and J by 3 bases, 7 bases remained unmatched. In DNA form, the CDR3 reads TGCGCCAGCAGCCAAGATGCCTCCACAGGGGACTATGGCTACACCTTC. Its translation is CASSQDASTGDYGYTF.

This clone was seen more than once but under ten times. This chain joins TRBV15 and TRBJ1-5, with D unresolved. The germline V and J ends were trimmed by 0 bases and 0 bases, with 6 bases remaining between them. The CDR3 extends over 15 amino acids. Per germline, CDR1 LNHNV and CDR2 YYDKDF (reference sequence). The CDR3 loop reads CATSRDPGSNQPQHF. The CDR3 DNA follows: TGTGCCACCAGCAGAGATCCGGGTAGCAATCAGCCCCAGCATTTT. Together with reference TRBV15 and TRBJ1-5, the CDR3 gives the full variable domain: DAMVIQNPRYQVTQFGKPVTLSCSQTLNHNVMYWYQQKSSQAPKLLFHYYDKDFNNEADTPDNFQSRRPNTSFCFLDIRSPGLGDTAMYLCATSRDPGSNQPQHFGDGTRLSIL.

This chain uses TRBV10-3 with TRBJ1-6; 12 nucleotides match TRBD1. CDR3 length: 15 amino acids. Trimming took 0 bases from V and 11 from J; bases not matched to a gene: 2. Looked up from germline, CDR1 is ENHRY and CDR2 is SYGVKD. The CDR3 sequence is CAISESGTGGTPLHF. For the CDR3, the DNA is TGTGCCATCAGTGAGTCAGGGACAGGGGGCACACCCCTCCACTTT.

This clone showed up just a few times. The chain is built from TRBV29-1 and TRBJ1-4; no firm D call. CDR1 SQVTM and CDR2 ANQGSEA come from the germline V gene. V was trimmed by 4 bases and J by 0 bases, leaving 12 bases between them. There are 15 residues in the CDR3. CDR3 protein: CSVAEYSTTNEKLFF. The CDR3 DNA follows: TGCAGCGTTGCCGAGTACTCAACAACTAATGAAAAACTGTTTTTT. Full variable domain (missing parts from reference TRBV29-1 and TRBJ1-4): SAVISQKPSRDICQRGTSLTIQCQVDSQVTMMFWYRQQPGQSLTLIATANQGSEATYESGFVIDKFPISRPNLTFSTLTVSNMSPEDSSIYLCSVAEYSTTNEKLFFGSGTQLSVL.

The V gene is TRBV30, the J gene TRBJ1-5, with D perhaps matching TRBD1 (5 bases). V gave up 1 base and J gave up 3 bases, with 7 bases separating them. Germline-derived CDR1 and CDR2 are GTSNPN and SVGIG (reference sequence). The CDR3 has 13 residues. This CDR3 is CAWSARDNQPQHF. Here the CDR3 DNA reads TGTGCCTGGAGTGCCAGGGACAATCAGCCCCAGCATTTT. Full variable domain (rest looked up from reference TRBV30 and TRBJ1-5): SQTIHQWPATLVQPVGSPLSLECTVEGTSNPNLYWYRQAAGRGLQLLFYSVGIGQISSEVPQNLSASRPQDRQFILSSKKLLLSDSGFYLCAWSARDNQPQHFGDGTRLSIL.

The V call is TRBV28, the J call TRBJ2-7, with D possibly matching TRBD1 (6 bases). The CDR3 loop spans 14 amino acids. V gave up 4 bases and J gave up 2 bases, with 12 bases separating them. Germline CDR1 is MDHEN and CDR2 is SYDVKM. The CDR3 spells CASSWPQGPYEQYF. In nucleotides, the CDR3 is TGTGCCAGCAGTTGGCCACAGGGCCCCTACGAGCAGTACTTC.

The chain carries TRBV2 and TRBJ1-2; 8 bases fit TRBD1. Germline V gene data show CDR1 as SNHLY and CDR2 as FYNNEI. Trimming cost V 1 base and J 10 bases; bases outside gene matches: 17. The CDR3 runs to 17 residues. CDR3 amino acids: CASSEDFLLSGGESYTF. The CDR3 coding sequence is TGTGCCAGCAGTGAAGATTTCCTTCTTTCAGGGGGCGAATCCTACACCTTC.

This clone appeared once. CDR3 loop: CASSLWLVSSGNTIYF. In DNA form, the CDR3 reads TGTGCCAGCAGCTTATGGTTGGTTAGCTCTGGAAACACCATATATTTT. The V and J genes are TRBV7-2 and TRBJ1-3; D is unresolved. The CDR3 sequence is 16 residues long. Looked up from germline, CDR1 is SGHTA and CDR2 is FQGNSA. Trimming cost V 2 bases and J 0 bases, with 11 bases left between them.

The CDR3 nucleotides are TGTGCCAGCAGCTTGGGGGGCTCTGCGGGCTACACCTTC. It is translated as CASSLGGSAGYTF. The chain combines TRBV5-4 with TRBJ1-2, with D possibly being TRBD1 (5 bases). The germline V and J ends were trimmed by 0 bases and 8 bases, with 11 bases remaining between them. Germline values: CDR1 SGHNT, CDR2 YYREEE (reference sequence). The CDR3 has 13 amino acids. Together with reference TRBV5-4 and TRBJ1-2, the CDR3 gives the full variable domain: ETGVTQSPTHLIKTRGQQVTLRCSSQSGHNTVSWYQQALGQGPQFIFQYYREEENGRGNFPPRFSGLQFPNYSSELNVNALELDDSALYLCASSLGGSAGYTFGSGTRLTVV.

This chain uses TRBV5-1 with TRBJ2-3, with 11 nucleotides matching TRBD2. CDR3 size: 15 residues. Germline CDR1 SGHRS, CDR2 YFSETQ. With V trimmed by 2 bases and J by 1 base, 0 bases remained unmatched. The CDR3 nucleotides are TGCGCCAGCAGCTTTAGCGGGGGGGGCACAGATACGCAGTATTTT. Its protein product is CASSFSGGGTDTQYF.

Note on this clone: This sample includes further DNA sequences coding for the same CDR3. The chain has TRBV9 and TRBJ1-5, with 7 bases identical to TRBD1. Germline CDR1 is SGDLS and CDR2 is YYNGEE. The V and J ends lost 0 bases and 1 base, in that order; junction bases with no gene match: 1. The CDR3 contains 15 residues. The CDR3 DNA sequence: TGTGCCAGCAGCGTAGGACAGGGCAGCAATCAGCCCCAGCATTTT. Protein sequence: CASSVGQGSNQPQHF. The full variable domain, rest sourced from reference TRBV9 and TRBJ1-5, is DSGVTQTPKHLITATGQRVTLRCSPRSGDLSVYWYQQSLDQGLQFLIQYYNGEERAKGNILERFSAQQFPDLHSELNLSSLELGDSALYFCASSVGQGSNQPQHFGDGTRLSIL.

The CDR3 nucleotides read TGTGCCAGCAGCCCTACACCAGGGTTAAAGACCCAGTACTTC. As protein: CASSPTPGLKTQYF. This rearrangement joins TRBV5-5 to TRBJ2-5; the D gene is possibly TRBD1 (5 bases). V lost 4 bases, J lost 6 bases, and 16 bases lay in between. CDR3 size: 14 residues. Germline loops: CDR1 SGHKS, CDR2 YYEKEE (reference sequence).

The V and J genes are TRBV5-1 and TRBJ2-1; D is unclear. The V gene's germline CDR1 is SGHRS and CDR2 YFSETQ. The CDR3 contains 16 residues. With 7 bases removed from V and 0 bases from J, the gap between germline ends came to 17 bases. The CDR3 DNA sequence: TGCGCCAGCGTATTCAGATCCCTGTTCTCCTACAATGAGCAGTTCTTC. Protein: CASVFRSLFSYNEQFF.

On this clone: Additional DNA sequences in this sample encode the identical CDR3. This chain links TRBV5-1 with TRBJ2-1, with D maybe TRBD1 (5 bases). The CDR3 sequence is 14 residues long. Trimming left V 0 bases short and J 4 bases short, with 8 bases between. In germline, CDR1 is SGHRS, CDR2 YFSETQ. CDR3 in amino acids: CASSLEGAYNEQFF. As DNA, the CDR3 is TGCGCCAGCAGCTTGGAAGGGGCTTACAATGAGCAGTTCTTC.

The rearrangement joins TRBV5-4 to TRBJ1-3; D is undetermined. CDR3 length: 15 residues. Trimming pared 4 bases from V and 0 bases from J, leaving 11 bases between. Germline V gives CDR1 SGHNT, CDR2 YYREEE (reference sequence). CDR3 sequence reads: CASSPDNLSGNTIYF. CDR3 DNA: TGTGCCAGCAGCCCCGACAATCTCTCTGGAAACACCATATATTTT.

The chain is built from TRBV19 and TRBJ1-2; perhaps TRBD1 as D (6 bases). This CDR3 is built from 13 residues. Per the germline V gene, CDR1 is LNHDA and CDR2 is SQIVND (reference sequence). V lost 0 bases, J lost 4 bases, and 6 bases lay in between. CDR3 coding DNA: TGTGCCAGTAGTATAGAACAGGGCTATGGCTACACCTTC. As protein: CASSIEQGYGYTF. Filled out from reference TRBV19 and TRBJ1-2, the complete variable domain reads DGGITQSPKYLFRKEGQNVTLSCEQNLNHDAMYWYRQDPGQGLRLIYYSQIVNDFQKGDIAEGYSVSREKKESFPLTVTSAQKNPTAFYLCASSIEQGYGYTFGSGTRLTVV.

The CDR3 sequence: CASSQEIPGQGFSYNSPLHF. The CDR3, as DNA: TGTGCCAGCAGCCAAGAAATACCCGGACAGGGCTTCTCCTATAATTCACCCCTCCACTTT. The chain links TRBV4-2 to TRBJ1-6; 8 bases match TRBD1. This CDR3 region has 20 residues. The junction had 10 bases not matched to a gene; V was cut back by 0 bases and J by 0 bases. Germline lookup yields CDR1 LGHNA and CDR2 YNFKEQ.

The chain couples TRBV13 to TRBJ2-3, with D possibly matching TRBD1 (6 bases). V shed 5 bases and J shed 3 bases, with 15 bases lying between them. This CDR3 is 15 amino acids long. Germline V lookup: CDR1 PRHDT, CDR2 FYEKMQ (reference sequence). CDR3 nucleotide sequence: TGTGCCAGCAGCCAGGGGAGAGCTATTACAGATACGCAGTATTTT. Protein sequence: CASSQGRAITDTQYF.